This passage covers 26 T cell receptor beta chains from one sample sequenced in a study of blood T cell repertoires in COVID-19. Method: immunoSEQ multiplex PCR; TCRdb's copy keeps in-frame clones and lacks some. The sample carries 150,000 to 200,000 clones, about 86% recorded once. The specimen was peripheral blood. The receptors come from a woman of 80 years or more in a cohort sampled during active or convalescent COVID-19.

This clone was seen once. The rearrangement uses TRBV18 and TRBJ1-1; TRBD1 is a possible D gene (5 bases). The CDR3 spans 12 residues. Germline V gene sequence: CDR1 KGHSH, CDR2 LQKENI. V was cut by 2 bases and J by 6 bases, with 7 bases left in between. For the CDR3, the DNA is TGTGCCAGCTCACCAGGGGCCCCTGAAGCTTTCTTT. Its protein product is CASSPGAPEAFF.

The V call is TRBV5-4, the J call TRBJ1-3, with 7 bases matching TRBD1. The CDR3 runs 16 residues. With V trimmed by 0 bases and J by 2 bases, 5 bases remained unmatched. Germline V CDR1 and CDR2: SGHNT, YYREEE (reference sequence). CDR3 DNA: TGTGCCAGCAGCTTGGGACAGGGAGGTACTGGAAACACCATATATTTT. It yields the protein CASSLGQGGTGNTIYF.

This clone was found once. V gene TRBV29-1 combines with J gene TRBJ1-4; the D is unclear. The CDR3 is made up of 13 amino acids. The ends were cut back, 4 bases at V and 1 base at J, with 7 bases in the middle. CDR1 and CDR2 (germline): SQVTM, ANQGSEA. CDR3 in amino acids: CSVVGRTNEKLFF. The CDR3, as DNA: TGCAGCGTTGTGGGCAGAACTAATGAAAAACTGTTTTTT. The full variable domain, its missing parts supplied by reference TRBV29-1 and TRBJ1-4, is SAVISQKPSRDICQRGTSLTIQCQVDSQVTMMFWYRQQPGQSLTLIATANQGSEATYESGFVIDKFPISRPNLTFSTLTVSNMSPEDSSIYLCSVVGRTNEKLFFGSGTQLSVL.

The rearrangement joins TRBV7-6 to TRBJ2-1, with 14 bases matching TRBD2. Germline V CDR1 and CDR2: SGHVS, FNYEAQ. J gave up 4 bases and V 4 bases, and 6 bases lay outside the gene matches. There are 17 residues in the CDR3. CDR3 nucleotides: TGTGCCAGCAGCTCAGGACTAGCGGGGGGCCCTTACAATGAGCAGTTCTTC. It is translated as CASSSGLAGGPYNEQFF.

V is TRBV5-1 and J is TRBJ2-5, with a weak D call TRBD2 (6 bases). The V and J ends lost 0 bases and 1 base respectively, with 7 bases between them. CDR1 and CDR2 from the germline V gene are SGHRS and YFSETQ. The CDR3 totals 14 residues. The CDR3: CASSLVGGQETQYF. CDR3 DNA sequence: TGCGCCAGCAGCTTGGTCGGGGGCCAAGAGACCCAGTACTTC.

The chain joins TRBV7-7 to TRBJ2-1; D is uncertain. V was pared by 1 base and J by 4 bases, with 5 bases between. The CDR3 loop spans 13 amino acids. Germline-derived CDR1 and CDR2 are SSHAT and FNYEAQ (reference sequence). CDR3 sequence: CASSLVAYNEQFF. CDR3 DNA: TGTGCCAGCAGCTTAGTGGCTTACAATGAGCAGTTCTTC.

This clone was picked up one time. The CDR3 sequence: CASSSYGGLTYEQYV. The CDR3 coding sequence is TGTGCCAGCAGCTCATACGGGGGGTTGACCTACGAGCAGTACGTC. The chain carries TRBV11-2 and TRBJ2-7; 7 nucleotides align to TRBD2. CDR1 is SGHAT and CDR2 is FQNNGV in the germline V gene. The CDR3 covers 15 residues. The trim removed 4 bases at V and 2 bases at J, leaving 8 bases unmatched.

V gene TRBV12-3 or TRBV12-4 combines with J gene TRBJ1-2; no clear D gene. This CDR3 region has 12 residues. The germline V and J ends were trimmed by 5 bases and 6 bases, with 10 bases remaining between them. CDR3 sequence (DNA): TGTGCCAGCAGTCCCTGGGGAGATGGCTACACCTTC. The encoded protein is CASSPWGDGYTF.

This CDR3 reads CASRASGQASGNTIYF. CDR3 DNA: TGTGCCAGCAGGGCCTCGGGACAAGCCTCTGGAAACACCATATATTTT. The chain links TRBV28 to TRBJ1-3; weak D call: TRBD1 (6 bases). CDR1 MDHEN and CDR2 SYDVKM come from the germline V gene. CDR3 size: 16 residues. V dropped 6 bases and J dropped 0 bases, with 15 bases sitting between them. Full variable domain (outside the CDR3, taken from reference TRBV28 and TRBJ1-3): DVKVTQSSRYLVKRTGEKVFLECVQDMDHENMFWYRQDPGLGLRLIYFSYDVKMKEKGDIPEGYSVSREKKERFSLILESASTNQTSMYLCASRASGQASGNTIYFGEGSWLTVV.

CDR3 DNA: TGTGCCAGCAGTTCTCGGAACAGCTTGTACGTC. Protein product: CASSSRNSLYV. The chain employs TRBV27 and TRBJ2-7; D unclear. CDR1 MNHEY and CDR2 SMNVEV come from the germline V gene (reference sequence). V lost 4 bases and J lost 12, with 13 bases in between. The CDR3 runs 11 residues.

There are a few counts of this clone. This rearrangement joins TRBV19 to TRBJ2-5; the D gene is possibly TRBD1 (6 bases). Looked up from germline, CDR1 is LNHDA and CDR2 is SQIVND (reference sequence). V dropped 6 bases and J dropped 5 bases, with 13 bases sitting between them. The CDR3 is made up of 13 amino acids. The DNA of the CDR3 is TGTGCCAGTAGGGGAGACAGGTCGGAGACCCAGTACTTC. Translation: CASRGDRSETQYF.

This sequence joins TRBV18 and TRBJ2-7, with TRBD2 as a possible D gene (7 bases). Germline CDR1 reads KGHSH; CDR2 reads LQKENI. CDR3 size: 15 residues. The V end was cut by 2 bases, the J end by 4 bases, with 15 bases between. The CDR3 reads CASSPGGGVNYEQYF. The CDR3 DNA follows: TGTGCCAGCTCACCAGGGGGGGGCGTCAATTACGAGCAGTACTTC.

This clone appeared once. This sequence joins TRBV12-3 or TRBV12-4 and TRBJ1-1; 7 bases align to TRBD1. J was trimmed by 6 bases and V by 6 bases; bases with no gene match: 7. This CDR3 has 13 amino acids. CDR3 nucleotides: TGTGCCAGCAGCCTACACAGGGGCGCTGAAGCTTTCTTT. It specifies CASSLHRGAEAFF.

Worth noting for this clone: The junction departs from the called germline gene at one end, perhaps through a read error. This chain connects TRBV11-3 to TRBJ1-2, with a possible D match to TRBD1 (6 bases). This CDR3 comprises 16 residues. Germline CDR1 and CDR2: SGHNT and YENEEA. CDR3 sequence: CAGSSRGWGTNYGYTF. The DNA for the CDR3 is TGTGCCGGCAGCTCCAGGGGTTGGGGTACTAACTATGGCTACACCTTC.

The genes are TRBV5-4 and TRBJ2-1, with D maybe TRBD2 (7 bases). The CDR3 runs to 17 residues. Germline CDR1 is SGHNT and CDR2 is YYREEE (reference sequence). Trimming shortened V by 3 bases and J by 7 bases, and 23 bases separated the two germline ends. This CDR3 reads CASSSPGGGGPRNEQFF. Written as DNA, the CDR3 is TGTGCCAGCAGCTCCCCAGGTGGGGGGGGGCCCAGGAATGAGCAGTTCTTC.

V gene TRBV5-6 combines with J gene TRBJ2-3; TRBD2 is a possible D gene (6 bases). Germline V gene sequence: CDR1 SGHDT, CDR2 YYEEEE. The CDR3 consists of 13 residues. V gave up 6 bases and J gave up 1 base, with 9 bases separating them. CDR3 coding DNA: TGTGCCAGCAAGAGGGAGGGCACAGATACGCAGTATTTT. Protein product: CASKREGTDTQYF.

The V call is TRBV7-2, the J call TRBJ2-2, with a weak D call TRBD1 (6 bases). This CDR3 contains 15 residues. In germline, CDR1 is SGHTA, CDR2 FQGNSA. V was shortened by 1 base and J by 6 bases, with 12 bases between the two germline ends. The CDR3 spells CASSLDREISGELFF. The CDR3 DNA reads as TGTGCCAGCAGCTTAGACAGGGAAATTTCCGGGGAGCTGTTTTTT. Full variable domain (missing parts from reference TRBV7-2 and TRBJ2-2): GAGVSQSPSNKVTEKGKDVELRCDPISGHTALYWYRQSLGQGLEFLIYFQGNSAPDKSGLPSDRFSAERTGGSVSTLTIQRTQQEDSAVYLCASSLDREISGELFFGEGSRLTVL.

J is TRBJ1-1 and V is TRBV29-1, with D possibly being TRBD1 (6 bases). CDR1 is SQVTM and CDR2 is ANQGSEA in the germline V gene. CDR3 length: 13 residues. Trimming removed 0 bases from V and 6 bases from J, with 11 bases in between. The chain's CDR3 is CSVEDDRSPEAFF. The CDR3, as DNA: TGCAGCGTTGAAGATGACAGGAGCCCTGAAGCTTTCTTT.

This chain joins TRBV13 and TRBJ1-4, with 10 positions matching TRBD1. The germline gives CDR1 PRHDT, CDR2 FYEKMQ (reference sequence). The ends lost 4 bases at V and 3 bases at J; junction bases unmatched: 5. The CDR3 contains 16 residues. The CDR3 here is CASSSTGGLSNEKLFF. CDR3 in DNA: TGTGCCAGCAGCTCGACAGGGGGCTTGTCTAATGAAAAACTGTTTTTT. Combining the CDR3 with reference TRBV13 and TRBJ1-4 gives the whole variable domain AAGVIQSPRHLIKEKRETATLKCYPIPRHDTVYWYQQGPGQDPQFLISFYEKMQSDKGSIPDRFSAQQFSDYHSELNMSSLELGDSALYFCASSSTGGLSNEKLFFGSGTQLSVL.

V is TRBV11-2 and J is TRBJ1-2; tentative D call: TRBD1 (5 bases). Germline CDR1 reads SGHAT; CDR2 reads FQNNGV. V was pared by 2 bases and J by 4 bases, with 14 bases between. The CDR3 sequence is 15 residues long. The chain's CDR3 is CASSLMGRGTYGYTF. In DNA form, the CDR3 reads TGTGCCAGCAGCTTAATGGGCCGGGGGACCTATGGCTACACCTTC.

The V call is TRBV6-4, the J call TRBJ2-5, with unresolved D. The CDR3 spans 9 residues. CDR1 and CDR2 from the germline V gene are MRHNA and SNTAGT. The V and J ends lost 10 bases and 9 bases respectively, with 9 bases between them. The CDR3 DNA is TGTGCCATACTAATCTCCCAGTACTTC. This encodes CAILISQYF.

The chain has TRBV7-9 and TRBJ1-1; possible D gene TRBD1, 5 bases. The CDR3 contains 15 residues. V lost 2 bases, J lost 6 bases, and 16 bases lay in between. Germline V CDR1 and CDR2: SEHNR, FQNEAQ (reference sequence). CDR3 residues: CASSLRRGGAAEAFF. CDR3 coding DNA: TGTGCCAGCAGCTTACGGCGGGGAGGGGCGGCTGAAGCTTTCTTT. Full variable domain (remainder filled in from reference TRBV7-9 and TRBJ1-1): DTGVSQNPRHKITKRGQNVTFRCDPISEHNRLYWYRQTLGQGPEFLTYFQNEAQLEKSRLLSDRFSAERPKGSFSTLEIQRTEQGDSAMYLCASSLRRGGAAEAFFGQGTRLTVV.

The CDR3 here is CASIGQGISDGELFF. The CDR3 DNA sequence: TGTGCCAGCATAGGACAGGGAATTTCCGACGGGGAGCTGTTTTTT. The rearrangement links TRBV2 to TRBJ2-2; 8 positions match TRBD1. The V segment lost 7 bases and the J segment 7 bases; nucleotides outside the gene matches: 11. From germline, CDR1 is SNHLY and CDR2 FYNNEI. The length of the CDR3 is 15 residues.

The chain joins TRBV12-3 or TRBV12-4 to TRBJ1-1, with D maybe TRBD1 (6 bases). The length of the CDR3 is 13 residues. The V end was cut by 7 bases, the J end by 2 bases, with 11 bases between. CDR3: CASTLDRNTEAFF. In DNA form, the CDR3 reads TGTGCCAGCACTCTGGACAGAAACACTGAAGCTTTCTTT.

The chain employs TRBV28 and TRBJ2-7, with D tentatively TRBD1 (6 bases). Germline V lookup: CDR1 MDHEN, CDR2 SYDVKM. V was clipped by 6 bases and J by 4 bases, with 16 bases between them. This CDR3 contains 14 residues. The CDR3 spells CASSQVQGLYEQYF. In DNA form, the CDR3 reads TGTGCCAGCAGCCAGGTCCAGGGGCTATACGAGCAGTACTTC.

The chain is built from TRBV28 and TRBJ2-5; TRBD1 matches at 7 bases. The V and J ends lost 3 bases and 3 bases, in that order; junction bases with no gene match: 10. Per the germline V gene, CDR1 is MDHEN and CDR2 is SYDVKM. The CDR3 runs to 16 residues. Here the CDR3 DNA reads TGTGCCAGCAGTTTTCCAGGGGGTGTCACAAAAGAGACCCAGTACTTC. It codes for CASSFPGGVTKETQYF.